The 29 T cell receptor beta chains presented below share a single source sample, sequenced in a study of OX40 agonist ivuxolimab in advanced cancers. The table came from immunoSEQ multiplex PCR; TCRdb's copy has only in-frame clones and leaves some out. The sample has more than 100,000 clones, under 95% seen once. This specimen consisted of CD4+ or CD8+ T cells sorted from blood, obtained in a trial of the OX40 agonist ivuxolimab. The receptors stem from an adult with an advanced solid tumor such as melanoma, head and neck, liver or kidney cancer.

J is TRBJ1-1 and V is TRBV7-2; 7 bases are a match to TRBD1. The CDR3 consists of 15 residues. The germline gives CDR1 SGHTA, CDR2 FQGNSA. V lost 5 bases to trimming and J lost 2 bases; unmatched junction nucleotides: 8. The CDR3 sequence: CASSAVQGGNTEAFF. The CDR3 DNA is TGTGCCAGCAGCGCGGTGCAGGGGGGCAACACTGAAGCTTTCTTT.

The chain has TRBV6-1 and TRBJ2-7; D is perhaps TRBD1 (5 bases). This CDR3 is 13 amino acids long. V was pared by 2 bases and J by 3 bases, with 8 bases between. The germline CDR1 and CDR2 sequences are MNHNS and SASEGT. This CDR3 is CASSEQQGYEQYF. Here the CDR3 DNA reads TGTGCCAGCAGTGAACAGCAGGGCTACGAGCAGTACTTC.

This chain uses TRBV6-4 with TRBJ2-1; TRBD2 aligns across 9 bases. CDR3 length equals 15 residues. CDR1 is MRHNA and CDR2 is SNTAGT in the germline V gene. Trimming took 3 bases from V and 4 from J; bases not matched to a gene: 4. In DNA form, the CDR3 reads TGTGCCAGCAGTGATGAGGCGGGGGGGTACAATGAGCAGTTCTTC. Translating gives CASSDEAGGYNEQFF.

CDR3 loop: CASSLRRPTGYGYTF. CDR3 in DNA: TGTGCCAGCAGCTTAAGGCGCCCCACGGGGTATGGCTACACCTTC. The V and J genes are TRBV7-2 and TRBJ1-2; D unresolved. Germline lookup yields CDR1 SGHTA and CDR2 FQGNSA. V gave up 2 bases and J gave up 5 bases, with 15 bases separating them. This CDR3 comprises 15 residues.

V and J are TRBV5-4 and TRBJ1-3; tentatively, D is TRBD1 (5 bases). With 0 bases removed from V and 0 bases from J, the gap between germline ends came to 10 bases. The CDR3 sequence is 16 residues long. Germline V gives CDR1 SGHNT, CDR2 YYREEE (reference sequence). The CDR3 here is CASSLARGGSGNTIYF. In DNA form, the CDR3 reads TGTGCCAGCAGCTTGGCCCGGGGGGGCTCTGGAAACACCATATATTTT.

This clone was seen a few times. The chain recombines TRBV30 with TRBJ1-1, with no clear D. Per the germline V gene, CDR1 is GTSNPN and CDR2 is SVGIG (reference sequence). The length of the CDR3 is 13 residues. V shed 5 bases and J shed 0 bases, with 10 bases lying between them. In DNA, the CDR3 is TGTGCCTGGGGAACAGCCATGAACACTGAAGCTTTCTTT. Translated, it gives CAWGTAMNTEAFF.

CDR3 in amino acids: CASSLRPGQKPYEQYF. CDR3 DNA: TGTGCCAGCAGTTTAAGGCCGGGACAGAAACCCTACGAGCAGTACTTC. V and J are TRBV27 and TRBJ2-7; 7 bases line up with TRBD1. V dropped 2 bases and J dropped 2; count of bases not matched to a gene: 9. Germline V gene data show CDR1 as MNHEY and CDR2 as SMNVEV (reference sequence). The CDR3 consists of 16 residues.

This sequence joins TRBV7-8 and TRBJ1-6; no reliable D call. The CDR3 extends over 15 amino acids. V was shortened by 2 bases and J by 4 bases, with 9 bases between the two germline ends. Germline lookup yields CDR1 SGHVS and CDR2 FQNEAQ. The CDR3 spells CASSLRADYNSPLHF. The CDR3 DNA sequence: TGTGCCAGCAGCTTAAGGGCGGATTATAATTCACCCCTCCACTTT. Looking up the rest from reference TRBV7-8 and TRBJ1-6 gives the full variable domain: GAGVSQSPRYKVAKRGQDVALRCDPISGHVSLFWYQQALGQGPEFLTYFQNEAQLDKSGLPSDRFFAERPEGSVSTLKIQRTQQEDSAVYLCASSLRADYNSPLHFGNGTRLTVT.

The genes are TRBV5-4 and TRBJ2-7, with D perhaps TRBD1 (6 bases). This CDR3 comprises 17 residues. V shed 4 bases and J shed 3 bases, with 23 bases lying between them. Per germline, CDR1 SGHNT and CDR2 YYREEE (reference sequence). CDR3 sequence reads: CASSPSLIPGQLYEQYF. The CDR3 nucleotides read TGTGCCAGCAGCCCCTCGCTTATTCCGGGACAACTCTACGAGCAGTACTTC.

The CDR3 region has the DNA TGTGCCAGCTCACCACCGGAGGGCGGGGGCACTGAAGCTTTCTTT. This codes for CASSPPEGGGTEAFF. J is TRBJ1-1 and V is TRBV18; a weak D match, TRBD1 (5 bases). The CDR3 covers 15 residues. Trimming left V 0 bases short and J 4 bases short, with 12 bases between. Looked up from germline, CDR1 is KGHSH and CDR2 is LQKENI.

This clone showed up just once. CDR3 in amino acids: CASSYGGATEAFF. CDR3 bases: TGTGCCAGCAGTTACGGGGGGGCCACTGAAGCTTTCTTT. The V gene is TRBV6-5, the J gene TRBJ1-1, with a possible D match to TRBD1 (6 bases). V was trimmed by 2 bases and J by 4 bases, leaving 8 bases between them. The CDR3 consists of 13 residues. Germline V gives CDR1 MNHEY, CDR2 SVGAGI.

The chain employs TRBV6-6 and TRBJ1-2; D gene uncertain. The CDR3 totals 16 residues. The V end was cut by 4 bases, the J end by 5 bases, with 20 bases between. In germline, CDR1 is MNHNY, CDR2 SVGAGI (reference sequence). This chain's CDR3 is CASSSRLQPRTYGYTF. The CDR3 DNA reads as TGTGCCAGCAGTTCAAGGCTTCAGCCTCGAACTTATGGCTACACCTTC.

A remark on this clone: Other DNA sequences of this sample code for an identical CDR3. The V call is TRBV7-2, the J call TRBJ2-7; 10 positions agree with TRBD2. CDR1 and CDR2 from the germline V gene are SGHTA and FQGNSA. There are 15 residues in the CDR3. V trimming: 5 bases; J trimming: 0 bases; junction bases outside the gene matches: 4. CDR3: CASSPGLAASYEQYF. The CDR3 DNA reads TGTGCCAGCAGCCCCGGACTAGCGGCCTCCTACGAGCAGTACTTC.

The chain joins TRBV7-2 to TRBJ2-1; 7 bases map to TRBD2. Germline-derived CDR1 and CDR2 are SGHTA and FQGNSA. This CDR3 spans 15 amino acids. The V gene end was trimmed by 4 bases and the J gene end by 5 bases; junction bases not matched to a gene: 8. The CDR3 DNA is TGTGCCAGCAGCTCCTTAGCGGGTCGGGACAATGAGCAGTTCTTC. It specifies CASSSLAGRDNEQFF.

V is TRBV5-6 and J is TRBJ1-2, with D perhaps matching TRBD1 (6 bases). Trimming took 0 bases from V and 4 from J, leaving 13 bases between them. Germline V gene data show CDR1 as SGHDT and CDR2 as YYEEEE. The CDR3 totals 15 residues. CDR3 loop: CASSLVPGQPYGYTF. The CDR3 DNA is TGTGCCAGCAGCTTGGTGCCGGGACAACCCTATGGCTACACCTTC.

The genes are TRBV21-1 and TRBJ1-4; the DNA was not used to check the table's D call, TRBD1. TRBV21-1 is marked as a pseudogene. There are 19 residues in the CDR3. The CDR3 protein is CASSKTDRGYPSTNEKLFF. Here the CDR3 DNA reads TGTGCCAGCAGCAAGACCGACAGGGGCTACCCCTCAACTAATGAAAAACTGTTTTTT.

J is TRBJ1-2 and V is TRBV5-4; 11 bases map to TRBD1. This CDR3 contains 15 residues. In germline, CDR1 is SGHNT, CDR2 YYREEE (reference sequence). The junction had 6 bases not matched to a gene; V was cut back by 0 bases and J by 8 bases. The CDR3 region has the DNA TGTGCCAGCAGCTTGGTCGCGGACAGGGGGCTCGGCTACACCTTC. It yields the protein CASSLVADRGLGYTF.

V is TRBV10-2 and J is TRBJ1-2; TRBD1 is a possible D gene (5 bases). The CDR3 consists of 15 residues. The V gene lost 9 bases and the J gene lost 1 base, with 18 bases spanning the gap. Germline V gives CDR1 WSHSY, CDR2 SAAADI. The DNA of the CDR3 is TGCGCCAGTCGTCTCGGGGCGGGGGTTAACTATGGCTACACCTTC. This sequence encodes CASRLGAGVNYGYTF.

The V call is TRBV19, the J call TRBJ2-3; possible D gene TRBD1, 5 bases. Germline CDR1 reads LNHDA; CDR2 reads SQIVND (reference sequence). Trimming shortened V by 4 bases and J by 0 bases, and 8 bases separated the two germline ends. CDR3 length: 14 residues. The CDR3: CASSTDSSTDTQYF. The CDR3 bases are TGTGCCAGTAGTACCGACAGTAGCACAGATACGCAGTATTTT. Together with reference TRBV19 and TRBJ2-3, the CDR3 gives the full variable domain: DGGITQSPKYLFRKEGQNVTLSCEQNLNHDAMYWYRQDPGQGLRLIYYSQIVNDFQKGDIAEGYSVSREKKESFPLTVTSAQKNPTAFYLCASSTDSSTDTQYFGPGTRLTVL.

The CDR3 nucleotides are TGTGCCAGCAGTTTATTGGGGGCCGAGCAGTACTTC. Protein product: CASSLLGAEQYF. The chain recombines TRBV7-9 with TRBJ2-7; the D gene is possibly TRBD1 (6 bases). Germline values: CDR1 SEHNR, CDR2 FQNEAQ (reference sequence). Between the trimmed V and J ends, which lost 6 bases and 6 bases, there was a span of 12 bases. CDR3 length: 12 amino acids.

J is TRBJ1-2 and V is TRBV5-1, with D hard to call. Per the germline V gene, CDR1 is SGHRS and CDR2 is YFSETQ. The CDR3 has 13 residues. The V and J ends lost 1 base and 2 bases respectively, with 6 bases between them. The CDR3 sequence: CASSLSQNYGYTF. The CDR3 DNA sequence: TGCGCCAGCAGCTTGTCACAAAACTATGGCTACACCTTC.

The chain joins TRBV11-2 to TRBJ2-3, with D perhaps being TRBD1 or TRBD2 (5 bases each). Trimming took off 1 base at V and 3 bases at J, with 14 bases between the two ends. This CDR3 has 16 amino acids. The germline gives CDR1 SGHAT, CDR2 FQNNGV. The CDR3 loop is CASSLGGNRGTDTQYF. The CDR3 bases are TGTGCCAGCAGCTTAGGGGGGAATAGGGGTACAGATACGCAGTATTTT. The full variable domain, its missing parts supplied by reference TRBV11-2 and TRBJ2-3, is EAGVAQSPRYKIIEKRQSVAFWCNPISGHATLYWYQQILGQGPKLLIQFQNNGVVDDSQLPKDRFSAERLKGVDSTLKIQPAKLEDSAVYLCASSLGGNRGTDTQYFGPGTRLTVL.

DNA of the CDR3: TGTGCCAGCAGCTTAGCGTACTCACCCCTCCACTTT. This gives the protein CASSLAYSPLHF. V is TRBV7-2 and J is TRBJ1-6; D call uncertain. The CDR3 runs to 12 residues. V was clipped by 0 bases and J by 10 bases, with 4 bases between them. Germline V CDR1 and CDR2: SGHTA, FQGNSA.

This chain uses TRBV5-1 with TRBJ2-7; 9 positions agree with TRBD1. With V trimmed by 2 bases and J by 6 bases, 18 bases remained unmatched. This CDR3 contains 18 residues. Per germline, CDR1 SGHRS and CDR2 YFSETQ. The CDR3 sequence: CASSLGARVDRGFGEQYF. For the CDR3, the DNA is TGCGCCAGCAGCTTAGGGGCCCGGGTGGACAGGGGCTTCGGCGAGCAGTACTTC.

The rearrangement joins TRBV28 to TRBJ2-7, with a weak D call TRBD2 (5 bases). There are 15 residues in the CDR3. Deletions cut 7 bases from V and 0 bases from J, with 16 bases between. CDR1 MDHEN and CDR2 SYDVKM come from the germline V gene. As DNA, the CDR3 is TGTGCCAGCAACGACCCGACGGGGAGCTCCTACGAGCAGTACTTC. This codes for CASNDPTGSSYEQYF.

J is TRBJ2-3 and V is TRBV1; the table's TRBD2 call for D was not verified on the DNA. TRBV1 is reported as a pseudogene. The CDR3 runs to 18 residues. The CDR3 sequence: CTSTRKPPGLAATDTQYF. The CDR3 nucleotides are TGCACCAGCACTCGAAAGCCACCGGGACTAGCGGCCACAGATACGCAGTATTTT.

This clone has a handful of counts. The chain links TRBV6-5 to TRBJ1-5; 7 positions match TRBD1. The CDR3 sequence is 13 residues long. The germline V gene encodes CDR1 MNHEY and CDR2 SVGAGI. Germline trimming cut 6 bases from V and 5 bases from J; bases unmatched to any gene: 4. CDR3 residues: CASRRDRDQPQHF. The CDR3 coding sequence is TGTGCCAGCAGACGAGACAGGGATCAGCCCCAGCATTTT.

The chain is built from TRBV6-1 and TRBJ1-1; weak D call: TRBD1 (5 bases). The ends were cut back, 2 bases at V and 2 bases at J, with 9 bases in the middle. The germline CDR1 and CDR2 sequences are MNHNS and SASEGT. The CDR3 spans 14 residues. In DNA, the CDR3 is TGTGCCAGCAGTGAATCGAGGGGTAACACTGAAGCTTTCTTT. Its protein is CASSESRGNTEAFF.

The CDR3 nucleotides read TGCGCCAGCAGCTTCCAGGGACCGCCGAACACTGAAGCTTTCTTT. This translates into CASSFQGPPNTEAFF. V gene TRBV5-1 combines with J gene TRBJ1-1; TRBD1 might be the D (5 bases). From germline, CDR1 is SGHRS and CDR2 YFSETQ. V lost 2 bases and J lost 1, with 12 bases in between. This CDR3 region has 15 residues.